The 2 T cell receptor beta chains given below trace back to one sample, sequenced in a study of blood T cell repertoires in COVID-19. Assay used: immunoSEQ multiplex PCR; TCRdb lists only in-frame clones, some missing. In the table there are approximately 68,000 clones, about nine tenths of which are singletons. Sequencing was performed on peripheral blood. Receptor source: a man in his sixties or seventies with active or convalescent COVID-19.

J is TRBJ2-1 and V is TRBV3-1 (or the pseudogene TRBV3-2); 7 bases map to TRBD2. From germline, CDR1 is LGHDT and CDR2 YNNKEL (reference sequence). The CDR3 is 15 amino acids. V shed 5 bases, J shed 9 bases, and the junction held 13 bases outside the gene matches. This CDR3 reads CASSLGWEGHSEQFF. The CDR3 DNA reads as TGTGCCAGCAGCTTGGGGTGGGAGGGCCATAGTGAGCAGTTCTTC.

This chain connects TRBV5-1 to TRBJ2-7; the match to TRBD1 covers 7 bases. Germline-derived CDR1 and CDR2 are SGHRS and YFSETQ. CDR3 length: 14 residues. The ends lost 0 bases at V and 0 bases at J; junction bases unmatched: 0. The CDR3 protein is CASSLGQGSYEQYF. The CDR3 DNA is TGCGCCAGCAGCTTGGGACAGGGCTCCTACGAGCAGTACTTC. Filled out from reference TRBV5-1 and TRBJ2-7, the complete variable domain reads KAGVTQTPRYLIKTRGQQVTLSCSPISGHRSVSWYQQTPGQGLQFLFEYFSETQRNKGNFPGRFSGRQFSNSRSEMNVSTLELGDSALYLCASSLGQGSYEQYFGPGTRLTVT.